This T cell receptor beta chain is from a study of OX40 agonist ivuxolimab in advanced cancers. Study-wide context: Melanoma, hepatocellular carcinoma, head and neck or renal cell cancer occurred in dose-escalation patients.

V was shortened by 0 bases and J by 0 bases, with 6 bases between the two germline ends. CDR3 length: 15 residues. Looked up from germline, CDR1 is LNHNV and CDR2 is YYDKDF (reference sequence). TCRdb keeps only in-frame clones here, not all; method: immunoSEQ multiplex PCR. This table holds 55,000 to 70,000 clones, around four fifths found once. The rearrangement uses TRBV15 and TRBJ1-5; maybe TRBD1 (5 bases). Here the sequenced sample was CD4+ or CD8+ T cells sorted from blood, taken in a trial of the OX40 agonist ivuxolimab. This TCR derives from an adult with an advanced solid tumor such as melanoma, head and neck, liver or kidney cancer. The CDR3 DNA reads TGTGCCACCAGCAGAGATCAGGGTAGCAATCAGCCCCAGCATTTT. It yields the protein CATSRDQGSNQPQHF.